This TCR beta chain was found in a study of blood T cell repertoires in COVID-19. As processed by the authors: Reference gene primer amplification yielded estimated nucleated cell counts. The table came from immunoSEQ multiplex PCR; TCRdb's copy has only in-frame clones and leaves some out. Clone size and the V and J calls come from that table; the DNA yielded D and trimming. The table has around 420,000 clones, roughly 86% seen once. The study drew participants aged about 18 to 90 years from roughly 25 US areas. Per germline, CDR1 LGHDT and CDR2 YNNKEL (reference sequence). V trimming: 6 bases; J trimming: 5 bases; junction bases outside the gene matches: 4. CDR3 length: 14 residues.

The rearrangement joins TRBV3-1 (or the pseudogene TRBV3-2) to TRBJ1-6, with TRBD1 matching 7 bases. Sequencing used PBMCs or T cells enriched from blood (not recorded which). The clonotype was recovered from a woman aged 35 to 49 with acute COVID-19. The CDR3 DNA reads TGTGCCAGCAGACAGGGGACAGATAATTCACCCCTCCACTTT. Amino acids: CASRQGTDNSPLHF.